The 19 T cell receptor beta chains in this list originate from one sample, sequenced in a study of shared clonotypes between healthy human individuals. The naive CD8 fraction comprised CD45RO-negative cells positively selected for CCR7 and excluded terminally differentiated effector memory CD45RA+ cells. Here immunoSEQ multiplex PCR was the method, and the copy in TCRdb shows in-frame clones only, minus some. The sample has more than 2 million clones; over 85% are singletons. Sequenced input: naive CD8+ T cells sorted from blood. These receptor sequences come from a man in his late teens or twenties in good health.

This chain links TRBV6-1 with TRBJ1-5; D unclear. The CDR3 has 16 amino acids. V shed 2 bases and J shed 5 bases, with 16 bases lying between them. The germline gives CDR1 MNHNS, CDR2 SASEGT. Written as DNA, the CDR3 is TGTGCCAGCAGTGAATGGACCTCCGCGGGTTATCAGCCCCAGCATTTT. Its protein is CASSEWTSAGYQPQHF.

The count of this clone is one. This chain joins TRBV27 and TRBJ1-2; D not resolved. V was trimmed by 6 bases and J by 4 bases, leaving 18 bases between them. The CDR3 has 15 residues. Germline CDR1 MNHEY, CDR2 SMNVEV (reference sequence). The CDR3 loop is CASRERSDLLYGYTF. The CDR3 bases are TGTGCCAGCAGGGAAAGATCGGATCTGCTCTATGGCTACACCTTC.

This rearrangement joins TRBV9 to TRBJ2-7; 9 bases match TRBD1. The CDR3 sequence is 15 residues long. Unmatched junction bases numbered 6, after V lost 0 bases and J lost 5 bases. Per germline, CDR1 SGDLS and CDR2 YYNGEE. The CDR3 DNA sequence: TGTGCCAGCAGCGTAGATGGGACAGGGTTCGACGAGCAGTACTTC. Translation: CASSVDGTGFDEQYF.

The chain carries TRBV7-2 and TRBJ2-3; TRBD1 aligns across 9 bases. This CDR3 has 14 residues. V was clipped by 4 bases and J by 3 bases; unmatched bases: 2. Germline V CDR1 and CDR2: SGHTA, FQGNSA. CDR3 in DNA: TGTGCCAGCAGCTCGGGACAGGGAACAGATACGCAGTATTTT. It codes for CASSSGQGTDTQYF. Filled out from reference TRBV7-2 and TRBJ2-3, the complete variable domain reads GAGVSQSPSNKVTEKGKDVELRCDPISGHTALYWYRQSLGQGLEFLIYFQGNSAPDKSGLPSDRFSAERTGGSVSTLTIQRTQQEDSAVYLCASSSGQGTDTQYFGPGTRLTVL.

The CDR3 reads CASSGSDRVLGGETQYF. DNA of the CDR3: TGTGCCAGCTCCGGGTCGGACAGGGTTCTAGGGGGAGAGACCCAGTACTTC. The J gene is TRBJ2-5, the V gene TRBV7-9; 8 bases fit TRBD1. Germline trimming cut 8 bases from V and 4 bases from J; bases unmatched to any gene: 18. Germline V gene lookup returns CDR1 SEHNR and CDR2 FQNEAQ (reference sequence). The CDR3 loop spans 17 amino acids.

J is TRBJ2-7 and V is TRBV9; 9 nucleotides line up with TRBD1. The CDR3 contains 14 residues. V lost 3 bases to trimming and J lost 4 bases; unmatched junction nucleotides: 5. CDR1 SGDLS and CDR2 YYNGEE come from the germline V gene. The CDR3 reads CASSGTGGQYEQYF. The DNA for the CDR3 is TGTGCCAGCAGCGGTACAGGGGGCCAGTACGAGCAGTACTTC.

Details on this clone: Different DNA sequences within this sample yield the same CDR3. This sequence joins TRBV7-9 and TRBJ2-1, with 12 positions matching TRBD2. This CDR3 spans 16 amino acids. CDR1 and CDR2 (germline): SEHNR, FQNEAQ (reference sequence). The J segment lost 6 bases and the V segment lost 1 base, leaving 4 bases of the junction unmatched. The CDR3, as DNA: TGTGCCAGCAGCTTAGTGGGACTAGCGGGTGGCAATGAGCAGTTCTTC. Amino acid sequence: CASSLVGLAGGNEQFF.

The J gene is TRBJ2-3, the V gene TRBV6-6; D is ambiguous. Deletions cut 8 bases from V and 0 bases from J, with 9 bases between. Germline CDR1 MNHNY, CDR2 SVGAGI (reference sequence). The CDR3 has 13 amino acids. The CDR3 is CASHDPSTDTQYF. In nucleotides, the CDR3 is TGTGCCAGCCATGATCCAAGCACAGATACGCAGTATTTT.

The chain has TRBV2 and TRBJ2-7; D remains ambiguous. In germline, CDR1 is SNHLY, CDR2 FYNNEI. This CDR3 region has 14 residues. Trimming shortened V by 1 base and J by 1 base, and 8 bases separated the two germline ends. The CDR3 here is CASSEVMASYEQYF. CDR3 bases: TGTGCCAGCAGTGAAGTTATGGCATCCTACGAGCAGTACTTC.

The gene calls are TRBV7-2 and TRBJ2-4, with 12 positions matching TRBD2. CDR3 length: 17 residues. Germline lookup yields CDR1 SGHTA and CDR2 FQGNSA. The junction had 6 bases not matched to a gene; V was cut back by 5 bases and J by 1 base. The chain's CDR3 is CASSPSGLAGAKNIQYF. The CDR3 DNA sequence: TGTGCCAGCAGCCCCTCAGGACTAGCGGGGGCCAAAAACATTCAGTACTTC.

V is TRBV5-6 and J is TRBJ2-7; weak D call: TRBD1 (6 bases). Germline loops: CDR1 SGHDT, CDR2 YYEEEE. V was pared by 0 bases and J by 9 bases, with 13 bases between. This CDR3 spans 13 amino acids. This CDR3 is CASSLVQGFGQYF. The DNA of the CDR3 is TGTGCCAGCAGCTTGGTTCAGGGGTTCGGGCAGTACTTC.

For this clone: Different DNA sequences within this sample yield the same CDR3. This sequence joins TRBV9 and TRBJ2-5, with 7 bases lining up with TRBD2. CDR1 and CDR2 (germline): SGDLS, YYNGEE. This CDR3 is built from 14 residues. V shed 2 bases and J 5 bases; nucleotides not matched to a gene: 6. The CDR3 sequence: CASSVGGSEETQYF. In DNA form, the CDR3 reads TGTGCCAGCAGCGTTGGCGGGAGTGAGGAGACCCAGTACTTC.

J is TRBJ2-7 and V is TRBV5-1; TRBD2 is a possible D gene (5 bases). V was shortened by 4 bases and J by 2 bases, with 10 bases between the two germline ends. Germline V gene lookup returns CDR1 SGHRS and CDR2 YFSETQ. The CDR3 length is 13 residues. CDR3 nucleotide sequence: TGCGCCAGCAGCACCGGGGAGACCTACGAGCAGTACTTC. Its translation is CASSTGETYEQYF.

This clone is a singleton in its sample. V gene TRBV7-6 combines with J gene TRBJ2-3; 12 bases match TRBD2. J gave up 6 bases and V 9 bases, and 13 bases lay outside the gene matches. This CDR3 spans 16 amino acids. Germline CDR1 is SGHVS and CDR2 is FNYEAQ. CDR3 region: CASQHDIGTSGDTQYF. CDR3 DNA sequence: TGTGCCAGTCAGCATGACATTGGGACTAGCGGGGATACGCAGTATTTT.

This chain links TRBV6-6 with TRBJ2-7; TRBD1 aligns across 7 bases. J lost 5 bases, V lost 2 bases, and 6 bases had no gene match. This CDR3 contains 14 residues. Looked up from germline, CDR1 is MNHNY and CDR2 is SVGAGI (reference sequence). For the CDR3, the DNA is TGTGCCAGCAGTTACCCTGGAACAGGGGACGAGCAGTACTTC. Protein sequence: CASSYPGTGDEQYF.

The V call is TRBV6-6, the J call TRBJ1-5; D is perhaps TRBD1 (5 bases). The CDR3 is 16 residues long. The germline CDR1 and CDR2 sequences are MNHNY and SVGAGI (reference sequence). V was clipped by 2 bases and J by 0 bases, with 11 bases between them. CDR3 bases: TGTGCCAGCAGTTACCCCGACAGTTATAGCAATCAGCCCCAGCATTTT. Translation: CASSYPDSYSNQPQHF.

Points on this clone: One end of the junction is discordant with germline, which a read error may explain. The J gene is TRBJ2-2, the V gene TRBV28; no firm D call. Germline lookup yields CDR1 MDHEN and CDR2 SYDVKM. The CDR3 runs 17 residues. The DNA of the CDR3 is TGTGCCAGCAGTCTGCCCCTGCGCGACGATTACACCGGGCAGCTGTTTTTT. Residues: CASSLPLRDDYTGQLFF.

V gene TRBV10-3 combines with J gene TRBJ2-1, with TRBD2 identical over 7 bases. The ends lost 6 bases at V and 8 bases at J; junction bases unmatched: 10. The CDR3 is made up of 14 amino acids. CDR1 is ENHRY, CDR2 SYGVKD, per germline. This chain's CDR3 is CAIRAAGVRDEQFF. The DNA for the CDR3 is TGTGCCATCAGGGCTGCGGGGGTCCGCGATGAGCAGTTCTTC.

The chain links TRBV15 to TRBJ1-4; tentative D call: TRBD1 (5 bases). Trimming shortened V by 8 bases and J by 6 bases, and 13 bases separated the two germline ends. This CDR3 is 13 amino acids long. Per germline, CDR1 LNHNV and CDR2 YYDKDF (reference sequence). The CDR3 spells CATQWGGDEKLFF. DNA of the CDR3: TGTGCCACCCAGTGGGGGGGTGATGAAAAACTGTTTTTT.